These T cell receptor beta chains were read from a single sample in a study of shared clonotypes between healthy human individuals. Here immunoSEQ multiplex PCR was the method, and the copy in TCRdb shows in-frame clones only, minus some. The sample lists around 2,000,000 clones, around 96% occurring once. Material: naive CD8+ T cells sorted from blood. The receptors were sampled from a man in his late teens or twenties in good health. CDR3s include the opening cysteine and the closing phenylalanine or tryptophan. Each record gives: CDR3 protein, CDR3 DNA, clone size, V gene, D gene, J gene. A D gene is named only where the DNA matches it firmly. Clone size appears in some rows only: once, few, many, or a class for an expanded clone.

cdr3_aa: CASSRSGGTTDTQYF
cdr3_nt: TGTGCCAGCAGCCGCAGCGGGGGGACCACAGATACGCAGTATTTT
clone_size: NA
v_call: TRBV7-3
d_call: TRBD2
j_call: TRBJ2-3

cdr3_aa: CASSDVTSGIGEQYF
cdr3_nt: TGTGCCAGCAGTGACGTGACTAGCGGGATCGGCGAGCAGTACTTC
clone_size: NA
v_call: TRBV2
d_call: TRBD2
j_call: TRBJ2-7

cdr3_aa: CASSSQGPGTEAFF
cdr3_nt: TGTGCCAGCAGTTCACAGGGGCCAGGGACTGAAGCTTTCTTT
clone_size: NA
v_call: TRBV6-5
d_call: TRBD1
j_call: TRBJ1-1

cdr3_aa: CASSPLRDTYTGELFF
cdr3_nt: TGTGCCAGTAGTCCCCTCCGGGACACCTACACCGGGGAGCTGTTTTTT
clone_size: NA
v_call: TRBV19
d_call: NA
j_call: TRBJ2-2

cdr3_aa: CASSQDHGTGFYEQYF
cdr3_nt: TGTGCCAGCAGCCAAGACCACGGGACGGGTTTCTACGAGCAGTACTTC
clone_size: NA
v_call: TRBV7-9
d_call: NA
j_call: TRBJ2-7

cdr3_aa: CASIFRDSQETQYF
cdr3_nt: TGTGCCAGCATATTCCGGGACAGCCAAGAGACCCAGTACTTC
clone_size: NA
v_call: TRBV28
d_call: TRBD1
j_call: TRBJ2-5

cdr3_aa: CASSVEPGAHYEQYF
cdr3_nt: TGTGCCAGCAGCGTAGAGCCAGGGGCGCACTACGAGCAGTACTTC
clone_size: NA
v_call: TRBV9
d_call: NA
j_call: TRBJ2-7

cdr3_aa: CASRSPYEQYF
cdr3_nt: TGTGCCAGCAGGTCCCCCTACGAGCAGTACTTC
clone_size: NA
v_call: TRBV2
d_call: NA
j_call: TRBJ2-7

cdr3_aa: CASSLAGSYEQYF
cdr3_nt: TGTGCCAGCAGCTTAGCGGGGTCCTACGAGCAGTACTTC
clone_size: NA
v_call: TRBV5-6
d_call: TRBD2
j_call: TRBJ2-7

cdr3_aa: CASSTAVSYEQYF
cdr3_nt: TGTGCCAGCAGTACGGCGGTCTCCTACGAGCAGTACTTC
clone_size: once
v_call: TRBV6-1
d_call: NA
j_call: TRBJ2-7

cdr3_aa: CASSPQGAGGYFEQYF
cdr3_nt: TGTGCCAGCAGCCCGCAGGGGGCGGGGGGCTACTTCGAGCAGTACTTC
clone_size: NA
v_call: TRBV27
d_call: NA
j_call: TRBJ2-7

cdr3_aa: CASSQGTGLSYNEQFF
cdr3_nt: TGCGCCAGCAGCCAAGGAACGGGACTCTCCTACAATGAGCAGTTCTTC
clone_size: NA
v_call: TRBV4-1
d_call: NA
j_call: TRBJ2-1

cdr3_aa: CASSTRQGSNYGYTF
cdr3_nt: TGCGCCAGCAGCACCCGACAGGGTTCTAACTATGGCTACACCTTC
clone_size: NA
v_call: TRBV4-1
d_call: TRBD1
j_call: TRBJ1-2

cdr3_aa: CASSPGARYEQYF
cdr3_nt: TGTGCCAGCAGCCCGGGGGCGCGGTACGAGCAGTACTTC
clone_size: NA
v_call: TRBV5-6
d_call: NA
j_call: TRBJ2-7

cdr3_aa: CASSLPFPGTGVWDTQYF
cdr3_nt: TGTGCCAGCAGCTTACCCTTCCCCGGGACAGGGGTTTGGGATACGCAGTATTTT
clone_size: NA
v_call: TRBV7-8
d_call: TRBD1
j_call: TRBJ2-3

cdr3_aa: CASSSVLGGEGTDTQYF
cdr3_nt: TGTGCCAGCAGCTCCGTGCTAGGGGGAGAAGGCACAGATACGCAGTATTTT
clone_size: NA
v_call: TRBV7-9
d_call: NA
j_call: TRBJ2-3

cdr3_aa: CASSKWAPYEQYF
cdr3_nt: TGTGCCAGCAGTAAGTGGGCCCCCTACGAGCAGTACTTC
clone_size: NA
v_call: TRBV6-6
d_call: NA
j_call: TRBJ2-7

cdr3_aa: CAIGASGYTF
cdr3_nt: TGTGCCATCGGGGCAAGTGGCTACACCTTC
clone_size: NA
v_call: TRBV10-3
d_call: NA
j_call: TRBJ1-2

cdr3_aa: CASSASQVSYEQYF
cdr3_nt: TGTGCCAGCAGCGCATCACAGGTATCCTACGAGCAGTACTTC
clone_size: NA
v_call: TRBV9
d_call: NA
j_call: TRBJ2-7

cdr3_aa: CASTSGQDTEAFF
cdr3_nt: TGTGCCAGCACCTCAGGGCAGGACACTGAAGCTTTCTTT
clone_size: NA
v_call: TRBV9
d_call: NA
j_call: TRBJ1-1